Shown below are 29 T cell receptor beta chains from a single sample sequenced in a study of chemoradiotherapy in HPV16-positive cancers. Libraries were prepared by immunoSEQ multiplex PCR; TCRdb keeps only in-frame clonotypes and omits some of them. The sample shows about 2,700 clones, roughly 89% of them seen only once. Sequenced here: tumor tissue, sampled from a patient who underwent chemoradiotherapy. All receptors derive from a human donor with HPV-associated anogenital cancer.

This clone was recorded only once. The chain combines TRBV18 with TRBJ2-3; the match to TRBD2 covers 8 bases. CDR1 KGHSH and CDR2 LQKENI come from the germline V gene. V lost 1 base to trimming and J lost 2 bases; unmatched junction nucleotides: 8. This CDR3 has 17 amino acids. CDR3 DNA sequence: TGTGCCAGCTCACCACTGGCTAGCGGGCGAGACACAGATACGCAGTATTTT. It codes for CASSPLASGRDTDTQYF.

V usage is TRBV27 and J usage is TRBJ1-5, with 10 bases fitting TRBD1. The CDR3 is 13 residues long. Trimming took 8 bases from V and 6 from J; bases not matched to a gene: 4. CDR1 and CDR2 from the germline V gene are MNHEY and SMNVEV (reference sequence). CDR3 loop: CASGWTGGQPQHF. The CDR3 coding sequence is TGTGCCAGCGGATGGACAGGGGGTCAGCCCCAGCATTTT.

The chain uses TRBV7-9 and TRBJ2-7; D gene unclear. V was trimmed by 2 bases and J by 4 bases, leaving 9 bases between them. Per the germline V gene, CDR1 is SEHNR and CDR2 is FQNEAQ (reference sequence). The CDR3 has 13 amino acids. The CDR3: CASSLFSPYEQYF. CDR3 DNA sequence: TGTGCCAGCAGCTTATTTTCCCCGTACGAGCAGTACTTC.

This chain connects TRBV2 to TRBJ2-1; 7 nucleotides align to TRBD2. Germline CDR1 reads SNHLY; CDR2 reads FYNNEI. The CDR3 covers 15 residues. V lost 8 bases, J lost 5 bases, and 12 bases stayed unmatched. CDR3: CASGAGDFANNEQFF. CDR3 nucleotide sequence: TGTGCCAGCGGGGCGGGAGACTTTGCGAACAATGAGCAGTTCTTC.

The chain recombines TRBV18 with TRBJ1-1; TRBD1 is a possible D gene (5 bases). Germline CDR1 KGHSH, CDR2 LQKENI. The germline V and J ends were trimmed by 3 bases and 1 base, with 12 bases remaining between them. CDR3 size: 15 residues. Written as DNA, the CDR3 is TGTGCCAGCTCACCGGGACTTGAAGCGAACACTGAAGCTTTCTTT. Amino acid sequence: CASSPGLEANTEAFF. Complete variable domain (other parts from reference TRBV18 and TRBJ1-1): NAGVMQNPRHLVRRRGQEARLRCSPMKGHSHVYWYRQLPEEGLKFMVYLQKENIIDESGMPKERFSAEFPKEGPSILRIQQVVRGDSAAYFCASSPGLEANTEAFFGQGTRLTVV.

The chain joins TRBV13 to TRBJ1-1, with a tentative D call TRBD1 (5 bases). Per germline, CDR1 PRHDT and CDR2 FYEKMQ (reference sequence). The length of the CDR3 is 13 residues. The V end lost 3 bases, the J end lost 7 bases, and 12 bases lay between the germline ends. The CDR3 loop reads CASSFVQEIEAFF. CDR3 coding DNA: TGTGCCAGCAGCTTCGTACAGGAGATTGAAGCTTTCTTT.

The J gene is TRBJ2-1, the V gene TRBV19, with 10 bases fitting TRBD2. Losses at the gene ends were 1 base for V and 7 bases for J; bases not matched to a gene: 10. The CDR3 runs 17 residues. CDR1 and CDR2 (germline): LNHDA, SQIVND (reference sequence). The CDR3 nucleotides read TGTGCCAGTAGTATAGTTCCTCTAGCGGGAGACAGGAATGAGCAGTTCTTC. Translated: CASSIVPLAGDRNEQFF.

The chain couples TRBV7-9 to TRBJ2-5, with 7 bases matching TRBD1. This CDR3 comprises 15 residues. V trimming: 7 bases; J trimming: 5 bases; junction bases outside the gene matches: 13. Looked up from germline, CDR1 is SEHNR and CDR2 is FQNEAQ (reference sequence). The CDR3 coding sequence is TGTGCCAGCACCGCCAGAGACAGGGTGGGGGAGACCCAGTACTTC. Translated, it gives CASTARDRVGETQYF.

V and J are TRBV18 and TRBJ2-7, with a weak D call TRBD1 (5 bases). The ends were cut back, 4 bases at V and 5 bases at J, with 12 bases in the middle. The V gene's germline CDR1 is KGHSH and CDR2 LQKENI. The CDR3 runs to 13 residues. The CDR3 reads CASSQQVGDEQYF. CDR3 nucleotides: TGTGCCAGCTCACAACAGGTAGGGGACGAGCAGTACTTC.

The genes are TRBV10-1 and TRBJ1-1; the match to TRBD1 covers 9 bases. There are 16 residues in the CDR3. Trimming cost V 5 bases and J 1 base; bases outside gene matches: 8. Germline CDR1 WNHNN, CDR2 SYGVQD (reference sequence). The CDR3 bases are TGCGCCAGCAGTCCCCTGAGGGACAGGGAGAACACTGAAGCTTTCTTT. It is translated as CASSPLRDRENTEAFF.

The gene calls are TRBV27 and TRBJ2-1; 12 bases map to TRBD2. Germline-derived CDR1 and CDR2 are MNHEY and SMNVEV (reference sequence). The CDR3 spans 18 residues. Germline trimming cut 7 bases from V and 12 bases from J; bases unmatched to any gene: 22. CDR3 in DNA: TGTGCCAGCACTTCTATTCTGCCCTCTAGCGGGAGGGAGGTAGGGCAGTTCTTC. It translates to CASTSILPSSGREVGQFF.

V and J are TRBV18 and TRBJ2-7; D perhaps matches TRBD1 (6 bases). Germline V gives CDR1 KGHSH, CDR2 LQKENI. Trimming left V 3 bases short and J 7 bases short, with 22 bases between. There are 16 residues in the CDR3. The CDR3 sequence is CASSPTGTGLRGEQYF. CDR3 DNA sequence: TGTGCCAGCTCACCGACAGGTACAGGCCTGAGGGGAGAGCAGTACTTC.

The CDR3 region has the DNA TGCAGCGTAGAGAGGGGGTACACCGGGGAGCTGTTTTTT. Its translation: CSVERGYTGELFF. The rearrangement uses TRBV29-1 and TRBJ2-2; tentatively, D is TRBD1 (6 bases). Per germline, CDR1 SQVTM and CDR2 ANQGSEA. The CDR3 loop spans 13 amino acids. Between the trimmed V and J ends, which lost 6 bases and 3 bases, there was a span of 11 bases.

J is TRBJ2-3 and V is TRBV5-1; TRBD1 agrees at 7 bases. Germline CDR1 reads SGHRS; CDR2 reads YFSETQ. The CDR3 loop spans 15 amino acids. The trim removed 4 bases at V and 0 bases at J, leaving 5 bases unmatched. The CDR3 reads CASSETGSSTDTQYF. As DNA, the CDR3 is TGCGCCAGCAGCGAGACAGGGTCTAGCACAGATACGCAGTATTTT.

V gene TRBV4-2 combines with J gene TRBJ1-2; D not resolved. V lost 3 bases to trimming and J lost 4 bases, with 12 bases between them. The CDR3 contains 14 residues. Germline V lookup: CDR1 LGHNA, CDR2 YNFKEQ. Here the CDR3 reads CASSQDTGSYGYTF. Here the CDR3 DNA reads TGTGCCAGCAGCCAGGATACGGGCAGCTATGGCTACACCTTC.

V and J are TRBV5-4 and TRBJ1-6; D unresolved. Per the germline V gene, CDR1 is SGHNT and CDR2 is YYREEE (reference sequence). The CDR3 totals 14 residues. V shed 0 bases and J shed 6 bases, with 7 bases lying between them. The CDR3 reads CASSLDGGNSPLHF. The CDR3 DNA reads as TGTGCCAGCAGCTTGGACGGAGGTAATTCACCCCTCCACTTT.

Written as DNA, the CDR3 is TGTGCCAGTAGTCGGGACCCCGATGGGGAAAAACTGTTTTTT. Its translation is CASSRDPDGEKLFF. The chain recombines TRBV19 with TRBJ1-4; TRBD1 might be the D (5 bases). V was shortened by 5 bases and J by 8 bases, with 15 bases between the two germline ends. Germline lookup yields CDR1 LNHDA and CDR2 SQIVND (reference sequence). The CDR3 is made up of 14 amino acids.

The genes are TRBV19 and TRBJ2-5, with D maybe TRBD1 (5 bases). The V and J ends lost 4 bases and 5 bases respectively, with 17 bases between them. Germline V gene lookup returns CDR1 LNHDA and CDR2 SQIVND (reference sequence). The CDR3 runs to 15 residues. The CDR3 nucleotides read TGTGCCAGTAGTAGCAGACAGTCAAGCGAGGAGACCCAGTACTTC. Amino acids: CASSSRQSSEETQYF.

The J gene is TRBJ2-2, the V gene TRBV2; 12 bases line up with TRBD1. Unmatched junction bases numbered 7, after V lost 6 bases and J lost 5 bases. This CDR3 contains 16 residues. Germline V CDR1 and CDR2: SNHLY, FYNNEI. DNA for the CDR3: TGTGCCAGCAGCGATCCGGGACAGGGGGCGACCGGGGAGCTGTTTTTT. It is translated as CASSDPGQGATGELFF. The full variable domain, completed using reference TRBV2 and TRBJ2-2, is EPEVTQTPSHQVTQMGQEVILRCVPISNHLYFYWYRQILGQKVEFLVSFYNNEISEKSEIFDDQFSVERPDGSNFTLKIRSTKLEDSAMYFCASSDPGQGATGELFFGEGSRLTVL.

The chain is built from TRBV18 and TRBJ2-7, with 13 nucleotides matching TRBD2. The J segment lost 7 bases and the V segment lost 3 bases, leaving 15 bases of the junction unmatched. The CDR3 contains 18 residues. Germline V CDR1 and CDR2: KGHSH, LQKENI. DNA for the CDR3: TGTGCCAGCTCACCTGAGGCACCGGGACTAGCGGGGTCTCAGGAGCAGTACTTC. Its translation: CASSPEAPGLAGSQEQYF.

The V call is TRBV6-5, the J call TRBJ1-3; D may be TRBD1 (6 bases). Germline CDR1 MNHEY, CDR2 SVGAGI. CDR3 length: 15 residues. The germline V and J ends were trimmed by 6 bases and 3 bases, with 15 bases remaining between them. The CDR3 is CASRTGQFLGNTIYF. The CDR3 DNA sequence: TGTGCCAGCAGAACTGGACAGTTTCTTGGAAACACCATATATTTT.

J is TRBJ1-2 and V is TRBV7-8; D is unclear. The V gene's germline CDR1 is SGHVS and CDR2 FQNEAQ. The CDR3 sequence is 15 residues long. V was pared by 1 base and J by 4 bases, with 13 bases between. The CDR3 DNA is TGTGCCAGCAGCTTAGACGGGTTTGCTAGCTATGGCTACACCTTC. It codes for CASSLDGFASYGYTF.

The sample holds one count of this clone. The chain employs TRBV7-8 and TRBJ1-5, with D uncertain. Germline assignment: CDR1 SGHVS and CDR2 FQNEAQ. This CDR3 is built from 13 residues. Trimming removed 1 base at V and 7 bases at J, with 8 bases between. The CDR3 loop is CASSLEAEQPQHF. The CDR3 bases are TGTGCCAGCAGCTTAGAGGCGGAACAGCCCCAGCATTTT.

The sample holds a few counts of this clone. The V call is TRBV7-9, the J call TRBJ2-7; weak D call: TRBD2 (5 bases). CDR1 is SEHNR and CDR2 is FQNEAQ in the germline V gene (reference sequence). V lost 3 bases and J 7 bases, leaving 7 bases between the germline ends. The CDR3 consists of 11 residues. CDR3 DNA sequence: TGTGCCAGCAGCTTCGGCGGGGAGCAGTACTTC. This translates into CASSFGGEQYF. Variable domain in full (rest from reference TRBV7-9 and TRBJ2-7): DTGVSQNPRHKITKRGQNVTFRCDPISEHNRLYWYRQTLGQGPEFLTYFQNEAQLEKSRLLSDRFSAERPKGSFSTLEIQRTEQGDSAMYLCASSFGGEQYFGPGTRLTVT.

This clone was seen a single time. The chain combines TRBV7-9 with TRBJ2-5; a possible D gene is TRBD2 (5 bases). Trimming removed 5 bases at V and 5 bases at J, with 18 bases between. Germline-derived CDR1 and CDR2 are SEHNR and FQNEAQ (reference sequence). The CDR3 runs to 15 residues. The CDR3 coding sequence is TGTGCCAGCAGCCCTACACAGAGGGTAGGGGAGACCCAGTACTTC. It specifies CASSPTQRVGETQYF.

This chain joins TRBV4-1 and TRBJ1-1; no clear D gene. V gave up 0 bases and J gave up 0 bases, with 14 bases separating them. Germline V gene lookup returns CDR1 MGHRA and CDR2 YSYEKL. This CDR3 has 17 residues. Here the CDR3 reads CASSQDPSGGLNTEAFF. As DNA, the CDR3 is TGCGCCAGCAGCCAAGATCCCTCGGGCGGCCTGAACACTGAAGCTTTCTTT.

The V call is TRBV7-2, the J call TRBJ2-3; D is perhaps TRBD2 (5 bases). In germline, CDR1 is SGHTA, CDR2 FQGNSA. This CDR3 spans 13 amino acids. V lost 3 bases and J 7 bases, leaving 11 bases between the germline ends. In nucleotides, the CDR3 is TGTGCCAGCAGCTTGAAGAGGGAGCATACGCAGTATTTT. It is translated as CASSLKREHTQYF.

This chain uses TRBV6-6 with TRBJ1-1; no reliable D call. Germline V gene data show CDR1 as MNHNY and CDR2 as SVGAGI (reference sequence). V shed 0 bases and J shed 5 bases, with 10 bases lying between them. The CDR3 is made up of 14 amino acids. The CDR3 loop reads CASSYSSGVTEAFF. The CDR3 nucleotides are TGTGCCAGCAGTTACTCCTCCGGGGTTACTGAAGCTTTCTTT.

The chain recombines TRBV5-4 with TRBJ2-1; D unresolved. Germline CDR1 reads SGHNT; CDR2 reads YYREEE (reference sequence). The CDR3 runs to 13 residues. The V end lost 1 base, the J end lost 9 bases, and 11 bases lay between the germline ends. The CDR3 nucleotides read TGTGCCAGCAGCTTGCTGGAAGCACTTGAGCAGTTCTTC. Encoded protein: CASSLLEALEQFF.